What follows describes a single TCR beta chain. Some clones are missing from TCRdb's copy, which holds only in-frame ones; the method was immunoSEQ multiplex PCR. The table records about 78,000 clones, about 89% of them present only once. These data originate in a study of blood T cell repertoires in COVID-19. Germline CDR1 and CDR2: SGHKS and YYEKEE (reference sequence). Trimming removed 0 bases from V and 4 bases from J, with 23 bases in between. CDR3 size: 18 residues. Sequences were obtained from peripheral blood. This sequence joins TRBV5-5 and TRBJ2-7; TRBD2 is a possible D gene (7 bases). This sequence originates from a woman aged 55-70 years with acute or convalescent COVID-19. The CDR3 DNA sequence: TGTGCCAGCAGCTTGGTACCCGCGGGGGCAAACCCCCTTTACGAGCAGTACTTC. Its protein product is CASSLVPAGANPLYEQYF.